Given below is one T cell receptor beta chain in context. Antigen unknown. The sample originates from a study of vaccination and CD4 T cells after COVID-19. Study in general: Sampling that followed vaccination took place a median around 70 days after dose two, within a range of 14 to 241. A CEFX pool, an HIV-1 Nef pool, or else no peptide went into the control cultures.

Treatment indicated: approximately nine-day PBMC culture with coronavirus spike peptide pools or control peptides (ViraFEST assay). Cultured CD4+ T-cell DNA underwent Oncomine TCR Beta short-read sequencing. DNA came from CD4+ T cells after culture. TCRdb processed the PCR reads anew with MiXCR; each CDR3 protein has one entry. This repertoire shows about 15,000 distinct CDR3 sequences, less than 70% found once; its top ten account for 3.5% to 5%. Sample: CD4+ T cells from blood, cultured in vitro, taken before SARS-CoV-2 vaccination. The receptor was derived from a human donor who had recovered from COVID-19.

CDR3 DNA sequence: TGTGCCAGCAGCGTACAGCCAACAGGGGCGAACACTGAAGCTTTCTTT. Its protein is CASSVQPTGANTEAFF. The J gene is TRBJ1-1, the V gene TRBV7-2; TRBD1 matches 7 bases. J gave up 1 base and V 5 bases, and 10 bases lay outside the gene matches. The CDR3 has 16 amino acids. The germline gives CDR1 SGHTA, CDR2 FQGNSA.